This paragraph reports one TCR beta chain. The entry originates in a study of monozygotic twins with inflammatory bowel disease. There are 15 residues in the CDR3. CDR1 is SGHDT and CDR2 is YYEEEE in the germline V gene. TCRdb reprocessed the 5' RACE reads, keeping one entry per CDR3 protein, no DNA. The table for this sample gives 200,000 to 250,000 distinct CDR3 sequences. This receptor was obtained from a human donor with ulcerative colitis or Crohn's disease, or a healthy co-twin of an affected twin (not recorded which). The rearrangement links TRBV5-6 to TRBJ2-1. The specimen sequenced was blood. The CDR3 region is CASSFYSTSYNEQFF.